Given below is one T cell receptor (beta chain) in context. Cohort assignment relied on participant-reported clinical history. V lost 3 bases and J lost 2, with 7 bases in between. From germline, CDR1 is KGHSH and CDR2 LQKENI. CDR3 size: 13 residues. These data are taken from a study of blood T cell repertoires in COVID-19. Sequenced by immunoSEQ multiplex PCR; TCRdb stores in-frame clones only, minus some. The sample shows about 400,000 clones, around nine tenths of them seen only once. This rearrangement joins TRBV18 to TRBJ1-1; D remains ambiguous. This TCR derives from a woman in her forties or fifties who had recovered from COVID-19. The specimen was PBMCs or T cells enriched from blood (not recorded which). The CDR3 sequence is CASSPSQNTEAFF. The DNA of the CDR3 is TGTGCCAGCTCACCTTCACAAAACACTGAAGCTTTCTTT.